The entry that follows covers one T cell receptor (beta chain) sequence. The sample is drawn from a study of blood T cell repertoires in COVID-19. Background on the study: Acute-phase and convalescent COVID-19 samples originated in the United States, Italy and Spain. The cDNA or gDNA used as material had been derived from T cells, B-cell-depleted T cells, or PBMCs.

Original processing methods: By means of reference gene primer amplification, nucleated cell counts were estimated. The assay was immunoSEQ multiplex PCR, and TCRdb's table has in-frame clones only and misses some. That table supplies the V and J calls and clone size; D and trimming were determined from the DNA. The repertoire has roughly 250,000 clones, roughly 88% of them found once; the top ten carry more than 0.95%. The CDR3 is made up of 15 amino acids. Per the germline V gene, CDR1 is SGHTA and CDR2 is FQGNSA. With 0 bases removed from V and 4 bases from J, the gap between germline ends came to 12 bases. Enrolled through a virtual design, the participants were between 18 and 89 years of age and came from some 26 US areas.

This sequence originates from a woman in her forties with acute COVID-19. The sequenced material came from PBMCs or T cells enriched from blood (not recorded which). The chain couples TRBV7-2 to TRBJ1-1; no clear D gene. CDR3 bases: TGTGCCAGCAGCTTAGCCACAGCATTGGGCACTGAAGCTTTCTTT. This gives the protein CASSLATALGTEAFF.